What follows are 28 T cell receptor beta chains derived from one specimen sequenced in a study of beta chain features in type 1 diabetes (dated by TCRdb to the late 2010s). The method was the immunoSEQ multiplex PCR assay. All of the isolated RNA was reverse transcribed with the High Capacity cDNA Reverse Transcription Kit, so expressed TCRB transcripts were sequenced. Drawn from immuneACCESS, this table holds only the in-frame rearrangements with V and J called that TCRdb kept. Clones are partly lost; checked studies trace under half to an unresolved V gene and leave the rest unexplained. In this sample the table shows 150,000 or so clones, 9.2% of which occur a single time. Of the sample, about 0.66% is held by the ten largest clones. The material sequenced was central memory CD4+ T cells from blood. All receptors come from a man aged 18 to 29 in good health.

This clone was seen a few times. This chain joins TRBV29-1 and TRBJ2-3, with 7 bases identical to TRBD1. V gave up 4 bases and J gave up 1 base; unmatched junction bases: 8. This CDR3 region has 15 residues. Germline CDR1 SQVTM, CDR2 ANQGSEA. The chain's CDR3 is CSVVDSQGGTDTQYF. In nucleotides, the CDR3 is TGCAGCGTTGTAGACTCGCAGGGGGGCACAGATACGCAGTATTTT.

This clone was counted only a few times. This chain uses TRBV7-9 with TRBJ1-2, with D possibly TRBD1 on 6 matching bases. The CDR3 totals 14 residues. CDR1 SEHNR and CDR2 FQNEAQ come from the germline V gene (reference sequence). The V and J ends lost 5 bases and 8 bases respectively, with 18 bases between them. CDR3 amino acids: CASSVIQGLLGYTF. DNA for the CDR3: TGTGCCAGCAGCGTGATACAGGGCTTGTTGGGCTACACCTTC. Looking up the rest from reference TRBV7-9 and TRBJ1-2 gives the full variable domain: DTGVSQNPRHKITKRGQNVTFRCDPISEHNRLYWYRQTLGQGPEFLTYFQNEAQLEKSRLLSDRFSAERPKGSFSTLEIQRTEQGDSAMYLCASSVIQGLLGYTFGSGTRLTVV.

The table lists this clone with a few counts. The chain joins TRBV19 to TRBJ1-5, with D unclear. In germline, CDR1 is LNHDA, CDR2 SQIVND (reference sequence). V was trimmed by 6 bases and J by 5 bases, leaving 14 bases between them. CDR3 length: 14 residues. The CDR3 nucleotides are TGTGCCAGTAGAGGTCTCAGTGGAGATCAGCCCCAGCATTTT. Its protein is CASRGLSGDQPQHF. The full variable domain, completed using reference TRBV19 and TRBJ1-5, is DGGITQSPKYLFRKEGQNVTLSCEQNLNHDAMYWYRQDPGQGLRLIYYSQIVNDFQKGDIAEGYSVSREKKESFPLTVTSAQKNPTAFYLCASRGLSGDQPQHFGDGTRLSIL.

The chain links TRBV21-1 to TRBJ2-2; TRBD2, the table's D call, lacks a check against the DNA. TRBV21-1 is a pseudogene locus. The CDR3 is made up of 15 amino acids. The CDR3 reads CASKVLSGNTGELFF. The CDR3 DNA follows: TGTGCCAGCAAAGTCTTATCCGGGAACACCGGGGAGCTGTTTTTT.

The CDR3 here is CASSLDRGGLNEQFF. In DNA form, the CDR3 reads TGTGCCAGCAGCCTGGACCGGGGGGGGCTCAATGAGCAGTTCTTC. The chain links TRBV7-8 to TRBJ2-1; 8 positions agree with TRBD2. CDR1 is SGHVS and CDR2 is FQNEAQ in the germline V gene. With V trimmed by 5 bases and J by 6 bases, 9 bases remained unmatched. The CDR3 sequence is 15 residues long.

This clone was seen a handful of times. The chain joins TRBV14 to TRBJ2-5; D is possibly TRBD1 (5 bases). The V gene lost 0 bases and the J gene lost 4 bases, with 12 bases spanning the gap. In germline, CDR1 is SGHDN, CDR2 FVKESK. CDR3 length: 15 residues. CDR3 DNA: TGTGCCAGCAGCCAAGATCGTGTTCAGGGAGAGACCCAGTACTTC. It is translated as CASSQDRVQGETQYF.

V is TRBV4-1 and J is TRBJ2-1, with TRBD2 identical over 8 bases. From germline, CDR1 is MGHRA and CDR2 YSYEKL. CDR3 length equals 14 residues. Germline trimming cut 5 bases from V and 8 bases from J; bases unmatched to any gene: 8. The CDR3, as DNA: TGCGCCAGCAGCTCAATAGCGGGGACACATGAGCAGTTCTTC. It yields the protein CASSSIAGTHEQFF.

The chain combines TRBV7-9 with TRBJ1-3; 10 bases are a match to TRBD1. Germline-derived CDR1 and CDR2 are SEHNR and FQNEAQ (reference sequence). V gave up 5 bases and J gave up 3 bases; unmatched junction bases: 16. This CDR3 is 19 amino acids long. DNA of the CDR3: TGTGCCAGCAGCCCCGACAGGGGGCGCGGGTCGGATCGTGGAAACACCATATATTTT. It specifies CASSPDRGRGSDRGNTIYF.

This clone was detected ten times or more. This chain joins TRBV5-6 and TRBJ2-1, with 11 bases identical to TRBD1. Germline V CDR1 and CDR2: SGHDT, YYEEEE. CDR3 length: 14 residues. Trimming cost V 3 bases and J 6 bases; bases outside gene matches: 2. The CDR3 nucleotides read TGTGCCAGCAGCTGGGACAGGGGGACCAATGAGCAGTTCTTC. This sequence encodes CASSWDRGTNEQFF.

The chain joins TRBV7-2 to TRBJ2-5; D gene uncertain. This CDR3 contains 12 residues. The germline V and J ends were trimmed by 3 bases and 5 bases, with 7 bases remaining between them. CDR1 is SGHTA, CDR2 FQGNSA, per germline. CDR3 nucleotide sequence: TGTGCCAGCAGCTTTCCTCTTGAGACCCAGTACTTC. This translates into CASSFPLETQYF.

This clone came up a few times. This chain connects TRBV5-1 to TRBJ1-6; perhaps TRBD1 as D (6 bases). Germline V gene lookup returns CDR1 SGHRS and CDR2 YFSETQ. This CDR3 comprises 17 residues. Trimming took off 2 bases at V and 6 bases at J, with 18 bases between the two ends. The CDR3: CASSLITTGSSNSPLHF. The CDR3 nucleotides read TGCGCCAGCAGCTTAATCACCACAGGGTCGAGTAATTCACCCCTCCACTTT.

CDR3 DNA sequence: TGTGCCAGCAGCTTAGCGAGGGAGCGGGTATACGAGCAGTACTTC. This sequence encodes CASSLARERVYEQYF. This sequence joins TRBV7-2 and TRBJ2-7; D may be TRBD2 (6 bases). The length of the CDR3 is 15 residues. CDR1 and CDR2 (germline): SGHTA, FQGNSA. V lost 0 bases and J 4 bases, leaving 13 bases between the germline ends.

This clone turned up a few times. The chain recombines TRBV19 with TRBJ2-1, with TRBD1 as a possible D gene (7 bases). Germline CDR1 is LNHDA and CDR2 is SQIVND (reference sequence). This CDR3 comprises 15 residues. The V gene lost 3 bases and the J gene lost 3 bases, with 12 bases spanning the gap. The chain's CDR3 is CASSIQGDFYNEQFF. The CDR3 nucleotides are TGTGCCAGTAGTATTCAGGGGGACTTCTACAATGAGCAGTTCTTC.

V usage is TRBV4-1 and J usage is TRBJ1-5, with D possibly TRBD1 on 6 matching bases. The CDR3 has 15 residues. Germline CDR1 MGHRA, CDR2 YSYEKL. Deletions cut 1 base from V and 6 bases from J, with 13 bases between. The CDR3 loop reads CASSQGRGSPQPQHF. As DNA, the CDR3 is TGCGCCAGCAGCCAAGGAAGGGGGAGTCCTCAGCCCCAGCATTTT.

V and J are TRBV7-2 and TRBJ1-6; 7 nucleotides align to TRBD1. The germline CDR1 and CDR2 sequences are SGHTA and FQGNSA. This CDR3 has 14 residues. The trim removed 2 bases at V and 10 bases at J, leaving 5 bases unmatched. This chain's CDR3 is CASSLRQGESPLHF. The CDR3 DNA sequence: TGTGCCAGCAGCTTAAGGCAGGGGGAATCACCCCTCCACTTT.

V and J are TRBV6-1 and TRBJ1-1; 7 nucleotides align to TRBD1. V shed 6 bases and J 3 bases; nucleotides not matched to a gene: 10. CDR3 length equals 15 residues. Looked up from germline, CDR1 is MNHNS and CDR2 is SASEGT. CDR3 region: CASRNGATGHTEAFF. The CDR3, as DNA: TGTGCCAGCAGAAATGGGGCGACAGGGCACACTGAAGCTTTCTTT.

This chain connects TRBV27 to TRBJ2-7; 12 bases are shared with TRBD1. The CDR3 sequence is 14 residues long. The V gene end was trimmed by 8 bases and the J gene end by 3 bases; junction bases not matched to a gene: 5. Germline CDR1 is MNHEY and CDR2 is SMNVEV (reference sequence). The CDR3 DNA reads TGTGCCAGCGGTGGGACAGGGGGCTACTACGAGCAGTACTTC. This codes for CASGGTGGYYEQYF.

This chain links TRBV6-6 with TRBJ2-3; D might be TRBD1 (6 bases). The germline CDR1 and CDR2 sequences are MNHNY and SVGAGI (reference sequence). CDR3 length: 13 residues. With 8 bases removed from V and 1 base from J, the gap between germline ends came to 10 bases. DNA for the CDR3: TGTGCCAGCGTGGCAGGGGGCACAGATACGCAGTATTTT. It codes for CASVAGGTDTQYF.

This clone was observed a few times. V gene TRBV9 combines with J gene TRBJ2-4; 11 bases align to TRBD1. V gave up 3 bases and J gave up 1 base; unmatched junction bases: 12. Germline V gives CDR1 SGDLS, CDR2 YYNGEE. The CDR3 spans 19 residues. For the CDR3, the DNA is TGTGCCAGCAGCGAAACCGGGACAGGGGGTAGTCGGGCCAAAAACATTCAGTACTTC. Protein product: CASSETGTGGSRAKNIQYF.

V and J are TRBV11-2 and TRBJ2-7, with D unresolved. Germline-derived CDR1 and CDR2 are SGHAT and FQNNGV. The CDR3 is 16 residues long. V was trimmed by 4 bases and J by 5 bases, leaving 21 bases between them. CDR3 loop: CASSSLYFNSDDEQYF. CDR3 DNA: TGTGCCAGCAGCTCACTATACTTTAACTCAGACGACGAGCAGTACTTC.

This clone turned up a few times. The chain recombines TRBV2 with TRBJ2-7; TRBD1 might be the D (6 bases). V lost 5 bases and J 2 bases, leaving 13 bases between the germline ends. Germline lookup yields CDR1 SNHLY and CDR2 FYNNEI. The CDR3 runs 14 residues. CDR3 protein: CASSTDRTAYEQYF. The CDR3 DNA sequence: TGTGCCAGCAGTACCGACAGGACGGCCTACGAGCAGTACTTC. Combining the CDR3 with reference TRBV2 and TRBJ2-7 gives the whole variable domain EPEVTQTPSHQVTQMGQEVILRCVPISNHLYFYWYRQILGQKVEFLVSFYNNEISEKSEIFDDQFSVERPDGSNFTLKIRSTKLEDSAMYFCASSTDRTAYEQYFGPGTRLTVT.

The table lists this clone with a few counts. The chain couples TRBV28 to TRBJ2-7; 8 bases line up with TRBD2. The ends lost 2 bases at V and 4 bases at J; junction bases unmatched: 7. The germline V gene has CDR1 MDHEN and CDR2 SYDVKM. This CDR3 region has 15 residues. CDR3 nucleotide sequence: TGTGCCAGCAGTTTACGCGCGGGGGGCCTTTACGAGCAGTACTTC. The encoded protein is CASSLRAGGLYEQYF.

This clone was detected only a few times. The chain recombines TRBV9 with TRBJ1-1; no firm D call. The CDR3 is 13 amino acids. CDR1 SGDLS and CDR2 YYNGEE come from the germline V gene. Trimming stripped 1 base from V and 2 bases from J, with 6 bases between. The CDR3 is CASSVIGNTEAFF. In DNA, the CDR3 is TGTGCCAGCAGCGTAATCGGTAACACTGAAGCTTTCTTT. Drawing the rest from reference TRBV9 and TRBJ1-1, the complete variable domain is DSGVTQTPKHLITATGQRVTLRCSPRSGDLSVYWYQQSLDQGLQFLIQYYNGEERAKGNILERFSAQQFPDLHSELNLSSLELGDSALYFCASSVIGNTEAFFGQGTRLTVV.

This clone was seen more than once but under ten times. The chain employs TRBV7-2 and TRBJ2-1; 10 positions match TRBD2. The CDR3 runs 17 residues. Germline V CDR1 and CDR2: SGHTA, FQGNSA. V lost 2 bases to trimming and J lost 0 bases; unmatched junction nucleotides: 4. The CDR3 loop is CASSLSSGGGSYNEQFF. In DNA, the CDR3 is TGTGCCAGCAGCTTATCTAGCGGGGGAGGCTCCTACAATGAGCAGTTCTTC. Full variable domain (remainder filled in from reference TRBV7-2 and TRBJ2-1): GAGVSQSPSNKVTEKGKDVELRCDPISGHTALYWYRQSLGQGLEFLIYFQGNSAPDKSGLPSDRFSAERTGGSVSTLTIQRTQQEDSAVYLCASSLSSGGGSYNEQFFGPGTRLTVL.

This clone was picked up a small number of times. This chain links TRBV29-1 with TRBJ1-2; D is perhaps TRBD1 (5 bases). This CDR3 contains 13 residues. Germline CDR1 reads SQVTM; CDR2 reads ANQGSEA. V lost 8 bases to trimming and J lost 3 bases, with 16 bases between them. The CDR3 nucleotides read TGCAGCTCCCGAGGAGGGGAGGACTATGGCTACACCTTC. The encoded protein is CSSRGGEDYGYTF.

This clone was counted a few times. This rearrangement joins TRBV7-2 to TRBJ2-1; D might be TRBD1 (6 bases). CDR1 SGHTA and CDR2 FQGNSA come from the germline V gene. The CDR3 consists of 11 residues. V lost 8 bases to trimming and J lost 11 bases, with 13 bases between them. The CDR3 DNA is TGTGCCAGCGGATTCGGACAGAAGCAGTTCTTC. Translation gives CASGFGQKQFF.

The V gene is TRBV7-8, the J gene TRBJ1-4, with unresolved D. This CDR3 is built from 14 residues. V lost 3 bases, J lost 8 bases, and 13 bases lay in between. Germline V lookup: CDR1 SGHVS, CDR2 FQNEAQ. CDR3 in DNA: TGTGCCAGCAGCTTTGCACCCCTGGGCGAAAAACTGTTTTTT. Its translation is CASSFAPLGEKLFF.

In this sample, this clone turned up a few times. The V call is TRBV19, the J call TRBJ1-2; 7 bases map to TRBD1. V lost 6 bases to trimming and J lost 6 bases; unmatched junction nucleotides: 10. There are 14 residues in the CDR3. CDR1 and CDR2 from the germline V gene are LNHDA and SQIVND (reference sequence). CDR3 loop: CASSQRGGLNGYTF. In nucleotides, the CDR3 is TGTGCCAGTAGCCAACGAGGGGGCCTAAATGGCTACACCTTC.